One and the same sample provided the 2 T cell receptor beta chains below, sequenced in a study of regulatory dendritic cells for organ transplantation. These receptors are not linked to any known antigen. Produced via immunoSEQ multiplex PCR; TCRdb's table is partial and in-frame only. The sample has approximately 10,000 clones; 75% to 90% are singletons. Sorted subsets were CFSE-labeled and cultured roughly five days with allogeneic dendritic cells. Sequencing was carried out using memory CD4+ T cells from blood cultured with dendritic cells. The sample's subset: CD45RO+ memory T cells. These receptors came from a human donor in good health.

The CDR3 loop is CASSQDSLIGYGYTF. Written as DNA, the CDR3 is TGCGCCAGCAGCCAAGATTCCCTAATAGGCTATGGCTACACCTTC. The rearrangement links TRBV4-3 to TRBJ1-2; D unclear. The length of the CDR3 is 15 residues. CDR1 LGHNA and CDR2 YSLEER come from the germline V gene. The V gene lost 0 bases and the J gene lost 4 bases, with 12 bases spanning the gap.

J is TRBJ2-5 and V is TRBV6-1; tentatively, D is TRBD1 (6 bases). In germline, CDR1 is MNHNS, CDR2 SASEGT. The CDR3 length is 14 residues. Trimming pared 8 bases from V and 2 bases from J, leaving 15 bases between. CDR3 sequence (DNA): TGTGCCAGCGACTCGGGACATAGTCAAGAGACCCAGTACTTC. Its translation is CASDSGHSQETQYF.